The 12 T cell receptor beta chains in this list originate from one sample, sequenced in a study of cytomegalovirus exposure and HLA in healthy donors. The PCR ran on 60 Vbeta and 13 Jbeta primers. The repertoire was sequenced with immunoSEQ multiplex PCR; TCRdb's copy has only in-frame clones and lacks some. Of 90,000 to 100,000 clones in the sample, roughly three quarters were seen once. Sequenced sample: PBMCs. The receptor set was obtained from a female donor in good health and CMV-seronegative.

The rearrangement joins TRBV18 to TRBJ1-2; D call uncertain. Germline values: CDR1 KGHSH, CDR2 LQKENI. This CDR3 spans 16 amino acids. Trimming removed 3 bases from V and 0 bases from J, with 14 bases in between. This chain's CDR3 is CASSPLAAETNYGYTF. CDR3 coding DNA: TGTGCCAGCTCACCCCTCGCGGCTGAGACTAACTATGGCTACACCTTC.

The chain combines TRBV19 with TRBJ1-6; D might be TRBD1 (5 bases). The CDR3 is made up of 15 amino acids. The V end lost 0 bases, the J end lost 6 bases, and 9 bases lay between the germline ends. Per the germline V gene, CDR1 is LNHDA and CDR2 is SQIVND (reference sequence). The CDR3 DNA is TGTGCCAGTAGTATAGATTTGGGGCTTAATTCACCCCTCCACTTT. It translates to CASSIDLGLNSPLHF.

The chain uses TRBV10-3 and TRBJ2-1; TRBD2 matches 12 bases. Trimming at V came to 0 bases and at J to 4 bases, leaving 1 base not matched to a gene. CDR3 length: 16 amino acids. Germline CDR1 ENHRY, CDR2 SYGVKD. CDR3 sequence reads: CAISESGLAGYNEQFF. The CDR3 bases are TGTGCCATCAGTGAGTCTGGACTAGCGGGGTACAATGAGCAGTTCTTC.

The rearrangement joins TRBV28 to TRBJ2-1, with D tentatively TRBD2 (6 bases). With 6 bases removed from V and 11 bases from J, the gap between germline ends came to 23 bases. The V gene's germline CDR1 is MDHEN and CDR2 SYDVKM. The CDR3 is 15 residues long. DNA of the CDR3: TGTGCCAGCAGCCTACCTTCGGCGGGACGACGCAAGCAGTTCTTC. Encoded protein: CASSLPSAGRRKQFF.

The chain recombines TRBV7-2 with TRBJ1-2; the D gene is possibly TRBD1 (6 bases). Looked up from germline, CDR1 is SGHTA and CDR2 is FQGNSA. This CDR3 has 16 residues. The ends were cut back, 5 bases at V and 1 base at J, with 17 bases in the middle. The CDR3 protein is CASSPGGGALNYGYTF. The DNA of the CDR3 is TGTGCCAGCAGCCCGGGGGGCGGGGCGCTTAACTATGGCTACACCTTC.

Only a few counts were recorded for this clone. V usage is TRBV2 and J usage is TRBJ2-2; 9 positions agree with TRBD1. CDR3 length: 15 amino acids. Germline CDR1 SNHLY, CDR2 FYNNEI. Trimming removed 7 bases from V and 6 bases from J; junction bases left unmatched: 9. The CDR3 reads CASMRGQGGPGELFF. The CDR3 DNA reads as TGTGCCAGCATGCGGGGACAGGGCGGTCCCGGGGAGCTGTTTTTT. Complete variable domain (other parts from reference TRBV2 and TRBJ2-2): EPEVTQTPSHQVTQMGQEVILRCVPISNHLYFYWYRQILGQKVEFLVSFYNNEISEKSEIFDDQFSVERPDGSNFTLKIRSTKLEDSAMYFCASMRGQGGPGELFFGEGSRLTVL.

The rearrangement links TRBV14 to TRBJ2-1, with D maybe TRBD2 (7 bases). V lost 3 bases and J 7 bases, leaving 16 bases between the germline ends. Germline V gene sequence: CDR1 SGHDN, CDR2 FVKESK. The CDR3 loop spans 15 amino acids. The CDR3 DNA reads TGTGCCAGCAGCCATCTGGGGGGGCCTCGGAATGAGCAGTTCTTC. Its protein product is CASSHLGGPRNEQFF.

Here the CDR3 reads CASSPLAGRGTGELFF. In DNA, the CDR3 is TGTGCCAGCAGTCCCCTAGCGGGGCGGGGCACCGGGGAGCTGTTTTTT. The chain carries TRBV28 and TRBJ2-2, with 9 bases matching TRBD2. The CDR3 spans 16 residues. Germline CDR1 and CDR2: MDHEN and SYDVKM. The V gene end was trimmed by 5 bases and the J gene end by 4 bases; junction bases not matched to a gene: 8. The full variable domain, completed using reference TRBV28 and TRBJ2-2, is DVKVTQSSRYLVKRTGEKVFLECVQDMDHENMFWYRQDPGLGLRLIYFSYDVKMKEKGDIPEGYSVSREKKERFSLILESASTNQTSMYLCASSPLAGRGTGELFFGEGSRLTVL.

The chain uses TRBV28 and TRBJ2-7; D is uncertain. Per germline, CDR1 MDHEN and CDR2 SYDVKM. CDR3 length: 13 amino acids. The V end lost 6 bases, the J end lost 1 base, and 10 bases lay between the germline ends. CDR3 sequence: CASSLRSSYEQYF. The CDR3 nucleotides are TGTGCCAGCAGCCTCAGGTCATCCTACGAGCAGTACTTC.

The V gene is TRBV29-1, the J gene TRBJ1-3, with unresolved D. Per the germline V gene, CDR1 is SQVTM and CDR2 is ANQGSEA. Trimming removed 4 bases from V and 0 bases from J, with 7 bases in between. This CDR3 has 13 residues. The CDR3 reads CSVGHISGNTIYF. As DNA, the CDR3 is TGCAGCGTTGGACACATCTCTGGAAACACCATATATTTT.

This clone was counted a few times. The chain is built from TRBV4-1 and TRBJ1-2, with 9 nucleotides matching TRBD1. The CDR3 spans 14 residues. Germline V gene lookup returns CDR1 MGHRA and CDR2 YSYEKL. The J segment lost 3 bases and the V segment lost 4 bases, leaving 3 bases of the junction unmatched. CDR3 loop: CASSLTGGDYGYTF. The CDR3 DNA follows: TGCGCCAGCAGCCTCACAGGGGGCGACTATGGCTACACCTTC.

On this clone: The junction differs from germline at one of its ends, possibly a read error. The V and J genes are TRBV5-6 and TRBJ1-2; D is perhaps TRBD1 (6 bases). CDR1 is SGHDT, CDR2 YYEEEE, per germline. The CDR3 loop spans 15 amino acids. Here the CDR3 DNA reads TGTGCCAGCAGCAGAGGGACACGAGGGAACTTTGGCTACACCTTC. Its protein product is CASSRGTRGNFGYTF.